A selection of T cell receptor beta chains follows, all from one sample in a study of blood T cell repertoires in COVID-19. Sequencing was performed with immunoSEQ multiplex PCR; in TCRdb, only in-frame clones are kept and a portion is missing. Among roughly 270,000 clones listed, around 85% were seen once. Sequenced: PBMCs or T cells enriched from blood (not recorded which). These receptors were taken from a woman aged 45-65 years who had recovered from COVID-19. The conserved cysteine and the conserved F or W are not part of the CDR3 here. D genes are given only for firm matches.

>TRBJ2-5|TRBD2|TRBV6-1
ASSVGGSGSGETQY
>TRBJ1-1|-|TRBV6-5
ASSPRHTNTEAF
>TRBJ1-1|-|TRBV4-1
ASHRRVGTEAF
>TRBJ1-3|-|TRBV28
ASSLPTGLALPIY
>TRBJ2-2|-|TRBV6-1
ASSEPGWNTGELF
>TRBJ2-1|TRBD1|TRBV7-6
ASSVNSDRPYNEQF
>TRBJ1-4|TRBD1|TRBV19
ASRSRQGPTNEKLF
>TRBJ2-1|TRBD2|TRBV7-2
ASSPSGRASVEQF
>TRBJ1-5|TRBD1|TRBV7-8
ASSAPGQGFEQPQH
>TRBJ2-1|TRBD2|TRBV3-1/TRBV3-2
ASSQAGTSGRQGDEQF
>TRBJ2-5|-|TRBV4-2
ASSQTGTAQETQY
>TRBJ1-1|-|TRBV19
ASSIDLRVYTEAF
>TRBJ2-4|-|TRBV10-3
AISNILAKNIQY
>TRBJ2-1|TRBD1|TRBV5-1
ASSLVTGSEQF
>TRBJ1-1|TRBD1|TRBV5-1
ASSPSGTGNTEAF
>TRBJ2-7|TRBD2|TRBV29-1
SVVIGTNSYEQY
>TRBJ2-7|-|TRBV4-1
ASSQFPPGLYEQY
>TRBJ1-6|-|TRBV4-1
ASSQGRGNSPLH
>TRBJ1-6|TRBD1|TRBV19
ASNIQGLSSPLH
>TRBJ1-6|-|TRBV5-1
ASSVRDGNSPLH
>TRBJ2-7|TRBD1|TRBV12-3/TRBV12-4
ASSRQGRHEQY
>TRBJ2-1|TRBD2|TRBV20-1
SASQVGTSGLNEQF
>TRBJ2-7|TRBD1|TRBV10-3
AISNLHSQGANGRNPYEQY
>TRBJ1-2|TRBD1|TRBV19
ASSPGTGYYGYT
>TRBJ1-1|TRBD1|TRBV18
ASSPGQGGNTEAF
>TRBJ1-2|-|TRBV18
ASSPGQAYGYT
>TRBJ1-2|-|TRBV4-1
ASSHTENYGYT